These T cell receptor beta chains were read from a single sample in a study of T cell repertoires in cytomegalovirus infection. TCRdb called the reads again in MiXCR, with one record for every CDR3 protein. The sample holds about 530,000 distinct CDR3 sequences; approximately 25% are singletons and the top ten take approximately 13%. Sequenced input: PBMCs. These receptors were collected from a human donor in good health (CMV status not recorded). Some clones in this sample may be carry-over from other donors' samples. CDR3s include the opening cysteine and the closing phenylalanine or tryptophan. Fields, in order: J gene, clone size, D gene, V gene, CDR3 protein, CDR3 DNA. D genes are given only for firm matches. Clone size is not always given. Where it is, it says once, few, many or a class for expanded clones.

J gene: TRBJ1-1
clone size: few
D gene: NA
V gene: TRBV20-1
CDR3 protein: CSARVGGPNTEAFF
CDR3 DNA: TGCAGTGCTAGAGTCGGCGGCCCGAACACTGAAGCTTTCTTT

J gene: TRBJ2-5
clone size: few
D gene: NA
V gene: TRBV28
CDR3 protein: CASSYGLPLETQYF
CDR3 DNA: TGTGCCAGCAGTTACGGACTGCCTTTAGAGACCCAGTACTTC

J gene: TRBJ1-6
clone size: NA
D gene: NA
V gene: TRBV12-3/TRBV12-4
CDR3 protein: CASSLNGLGSPLHF
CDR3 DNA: TGTGCCAGCAGTTTAAATGGGCTGGGGTCACCCCTCCACTTT

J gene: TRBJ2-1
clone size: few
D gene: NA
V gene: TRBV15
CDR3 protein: CATSRDHQFSSYNEQFF
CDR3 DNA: TGTGCCACCAGCAGGGACCATCAGTTCAGCTCCTACAATGAGCAGTTCTTC

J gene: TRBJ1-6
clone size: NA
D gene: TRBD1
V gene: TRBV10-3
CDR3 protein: CAISESKGAGNSPLHF
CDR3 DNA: TGTGCCATCAGTGAGTCGAAGGGGGCAGGGAATTCACCCCTCCACTTT

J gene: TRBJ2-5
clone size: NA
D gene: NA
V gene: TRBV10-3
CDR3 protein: CDISESLRTETQYF
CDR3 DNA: TGTGACATCAGTGAGTCGCTAAGGACGGAGACCCAGTACTTC

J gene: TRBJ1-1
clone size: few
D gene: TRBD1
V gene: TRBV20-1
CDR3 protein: CSAREQGDTEAFF
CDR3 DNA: TGCAGTGCTAGAGAACAGGGGGACACTGAAGCTTTCTTT

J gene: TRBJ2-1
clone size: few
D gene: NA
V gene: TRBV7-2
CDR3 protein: CASSLMVTYNEQFF
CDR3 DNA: TGTGCCAGCAGCTTAATGGTGACGTACAATGAGCAGTTCTTC

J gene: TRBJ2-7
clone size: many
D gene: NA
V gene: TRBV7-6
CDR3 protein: CASSRDSSMSPGEQYF
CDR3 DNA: TGTGCCAGCAGCCGGGACTCCAGTATGAGCCCAGGCGAGCAGTACTTC

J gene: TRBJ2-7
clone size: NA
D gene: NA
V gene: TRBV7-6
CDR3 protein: CASSLAVKAYEQYF
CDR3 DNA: TGTGCCAGCAGCTTAGCGGTAAAGGCCTACGAGCAGTACTTC

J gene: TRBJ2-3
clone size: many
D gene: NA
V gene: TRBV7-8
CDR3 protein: CASSLARETDTQYF
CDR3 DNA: TGTGCCAGCAGCTTAGCTCGAGAGACAGATACGCAGTATTTT

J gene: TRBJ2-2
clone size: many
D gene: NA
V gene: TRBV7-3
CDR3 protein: CASSTATPGELFF
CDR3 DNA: TGTGCCAGCAGCACGGCGACACCCGGGGAGCTGTTTTTT

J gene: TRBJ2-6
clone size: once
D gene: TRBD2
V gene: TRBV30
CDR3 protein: CAWRPRLAGISGANVLTF
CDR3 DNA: TGTGCCTGGAGGCCAAGGCTAGCGGGTATCTCTGGGGCCAACGTCCTGACTTTC

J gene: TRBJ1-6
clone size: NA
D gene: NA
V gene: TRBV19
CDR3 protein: CASSIQQHNSPLHF
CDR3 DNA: TGTGCCAGTAGTATTCAACAGCATAATTCACCCCTCCACTTT

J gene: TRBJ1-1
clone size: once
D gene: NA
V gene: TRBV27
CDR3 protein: CASRYHDKDTEAFF
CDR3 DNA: TGTGCCAGCAGGTACCACGATAAGGACACTGAAGCTTTCTTT

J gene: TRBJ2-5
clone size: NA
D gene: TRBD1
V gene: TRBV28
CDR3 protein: CASSGPGGQETQYF
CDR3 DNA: TGTGCCAGCTCCGGGCCAGGGGGTCAAGAGACCCAGTACTTC

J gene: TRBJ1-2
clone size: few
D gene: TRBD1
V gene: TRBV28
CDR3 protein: CASNQGAREGYTF
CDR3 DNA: TGTGCCAGCAATCAGGGGGCTCGGGAAGGCTACACCTTC

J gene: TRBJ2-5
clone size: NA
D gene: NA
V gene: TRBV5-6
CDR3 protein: CASSVSGYQETQYF
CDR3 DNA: TGTGCCAGCAGCGTTTCCGGGTACCAAGAGACCCAGTACTTC

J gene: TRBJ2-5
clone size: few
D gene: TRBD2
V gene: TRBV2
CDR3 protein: CASSDILAGGETQYF
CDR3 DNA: TGTGCCAGCAGTGATATACTAGCGGGAGGAGAGACCCAGTACTTC

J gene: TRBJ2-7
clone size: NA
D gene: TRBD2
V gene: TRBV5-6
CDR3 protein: CASSSGLAGPSREQYF
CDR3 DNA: TGTGCCAGCAGCTCGGGACTAGCGGGGCCCTCCCGCGAGCAGTACTTC

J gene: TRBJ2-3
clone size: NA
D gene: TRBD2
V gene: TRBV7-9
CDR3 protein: CASSYKGLQDTDTQYF
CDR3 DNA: TGTGCCAGCAGCTATAAGGGACTACAAGACACAGATACGCAGTATTTT

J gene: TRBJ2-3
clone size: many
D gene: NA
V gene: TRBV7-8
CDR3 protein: CASSSRRDLTDTQYF
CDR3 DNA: TGTGCCAGCAGCTCACGTCGCGACCTAACAGATACGCAGTATTTT

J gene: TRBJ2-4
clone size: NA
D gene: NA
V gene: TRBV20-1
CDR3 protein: CSARDRVLSAKNIQYF
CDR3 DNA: TGCAGTGCTAGAGATCGAGTTTTATCAGCCAAAAACATTCAGTACTTC

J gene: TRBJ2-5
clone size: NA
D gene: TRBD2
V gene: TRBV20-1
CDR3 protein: CSAPGTSGRARETQYF
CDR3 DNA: TGCAGTGCTCCCGGGACTAGCGGGAGGGCCCGAGAGACCCAGTACTTC

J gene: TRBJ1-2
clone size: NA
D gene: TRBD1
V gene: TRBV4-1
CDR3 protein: CASRWTGDRGYTF
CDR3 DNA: TGCGCCAGCAGGTGGACAGGGGATCGTGGCTACACCTTC

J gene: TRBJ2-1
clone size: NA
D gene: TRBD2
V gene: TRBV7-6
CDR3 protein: CASILAGGRGNEQFF
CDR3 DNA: TGTGCCAGCATATTAGCGGGAGGAAGGGGCAATGAGCAGTTCTTC

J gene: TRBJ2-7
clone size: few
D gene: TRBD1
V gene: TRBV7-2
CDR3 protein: CASSADRGGRYEQYF
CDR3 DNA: TGTGCCAGCAGCGCGGACAGGGGCGGTCGCTACGAGCAGTACTTC

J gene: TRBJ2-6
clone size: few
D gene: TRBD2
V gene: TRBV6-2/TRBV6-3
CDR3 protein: CASSYSTPQAGLARNTGANVLTF
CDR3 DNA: TGTGCCAGCAGTTACTCGACGCCCCAGGCGGGACTAGCGCGAAATACTGGGGCCAACGTCCTGACTTTC

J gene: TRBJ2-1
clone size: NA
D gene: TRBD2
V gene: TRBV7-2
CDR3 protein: CASSLEGTSGSPRRNEQFF
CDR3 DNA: TGTGCCAGCAGCCTAGAGGGGACTAGCGGGAGCCCCAGGAGGAATGAGCAGTTCTTC

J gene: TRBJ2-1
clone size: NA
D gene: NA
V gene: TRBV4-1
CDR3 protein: CASSLGENEQFF
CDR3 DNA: TGCGCCAGCAGCCTGGGGGAAAATGAGCAGTTCTTC

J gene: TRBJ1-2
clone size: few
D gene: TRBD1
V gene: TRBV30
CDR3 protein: CAWSATGGGGYTF
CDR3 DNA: TGTGCCTGGAGTGCTACAGGGGGCGGTGGCTACACCTTC

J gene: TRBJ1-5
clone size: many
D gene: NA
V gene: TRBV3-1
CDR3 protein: CASSHGNQPQHF
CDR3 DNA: TGTGCCAGCAGCCATGGCAATCAGCCCCAGCATTTT

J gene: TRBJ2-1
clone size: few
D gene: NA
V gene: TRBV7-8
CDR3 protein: CAAGHGEQFF
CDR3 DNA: TGTGCCGCTGGACATGGTGAGCAGTTCTTC

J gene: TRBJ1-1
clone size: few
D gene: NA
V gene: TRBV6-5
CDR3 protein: CASSYPQAPEAFF
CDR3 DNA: TGTGCCAGCAGTTACCCCCAGGCGCCTGAAGCTTTCTTT

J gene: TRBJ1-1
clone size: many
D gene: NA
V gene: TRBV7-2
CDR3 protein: CASSPSPLIRAFF
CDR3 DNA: TGTGCCAGCAGCCCGAGCCCACTAATACGAGCTTTCTTT

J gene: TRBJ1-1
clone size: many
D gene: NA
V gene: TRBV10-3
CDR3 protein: CAIRDNTEAFF
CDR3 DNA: TGTGCCATCAGGGATAACACTGAAGCTTTCTTT

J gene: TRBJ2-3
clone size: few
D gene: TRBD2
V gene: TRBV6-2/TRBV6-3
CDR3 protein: CASSYSIAGGSDTQYF
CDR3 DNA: TGTGCCAGCAGTTACTCGATAGCGGGAGGCTCAGATACGCAGTATTTT

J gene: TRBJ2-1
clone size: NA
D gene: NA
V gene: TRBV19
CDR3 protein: CASRQGLSSYNEQFF
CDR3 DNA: TGTGCCAGTAGACAGGGACTAAGCTCCTACAATGAGCAGTTCTTC

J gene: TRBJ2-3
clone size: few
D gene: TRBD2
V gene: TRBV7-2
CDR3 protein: CASSLGAGVIDTQYF
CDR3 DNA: TGTGCCAGCAGCTTAGGGGCGGGAGTAATAGATACGCAGTATTTT

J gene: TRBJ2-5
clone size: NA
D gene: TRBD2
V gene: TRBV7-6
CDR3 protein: CASSLRVLRLAAQETQYF
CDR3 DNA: TGTGCCAGCAGCTTAAGAGTCCTCCGCCTAGCGGCCCAAGAGACCCAGTACTTC

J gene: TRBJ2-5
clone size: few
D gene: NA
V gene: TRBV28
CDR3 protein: CAAANHGTGEQETQYF
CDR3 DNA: TGTGCCGCGGCGAATCATGGAACAGGAGAACAAGAGACCCAGTACTTC

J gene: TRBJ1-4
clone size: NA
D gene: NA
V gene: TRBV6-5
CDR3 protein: CASSQSRGPPNEKLFF
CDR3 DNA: TGTGCCAGCAGTCAATCCCGGGGACCGCCAAATGAAAAACTGTTTTTT

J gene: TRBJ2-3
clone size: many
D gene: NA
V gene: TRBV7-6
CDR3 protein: CASSSGSRGYTDTQYF
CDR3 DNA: TGTGCCAGCAGCTCAGGATCAAGAGGGTACACAGATACGCAGTATTTT

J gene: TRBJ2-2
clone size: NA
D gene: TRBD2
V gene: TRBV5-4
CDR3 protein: CASSSGTSGIVYTGELFF
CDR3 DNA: TGTGCCAGCAGCTCCGGGACTAGCGGGATCGTGTACACCGGGGAGCTGTTTTTT

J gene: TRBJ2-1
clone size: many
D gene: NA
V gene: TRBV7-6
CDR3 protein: CASSLGSSAHNEQFF
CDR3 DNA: TGTGCCAGCAGCTTAGGCTCTTCAGCTCACAATGAGCAGTTCTTC

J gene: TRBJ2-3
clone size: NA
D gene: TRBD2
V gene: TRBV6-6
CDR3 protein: CASSYPAGGVDTQYF
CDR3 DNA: TGTGCCAGCAGTTACCCAGCGGGAGGGGTAGATACGCAGTATTTT

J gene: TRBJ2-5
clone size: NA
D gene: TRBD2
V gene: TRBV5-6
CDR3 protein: CASSLRSWTSGGQETQYF
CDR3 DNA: TGTGCCAGCAGCCTCCGAAGCTGGACTAGCGGGGGTCAAGAGACCCAGTACTTC

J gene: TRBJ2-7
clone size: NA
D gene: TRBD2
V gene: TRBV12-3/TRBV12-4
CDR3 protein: CASSPGTSGRLSYEQYF
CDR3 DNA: TGTGCCAGCAGTCCAGGGACTAGCGGGAGGCTCTCCTACGAGCAGTACTTC

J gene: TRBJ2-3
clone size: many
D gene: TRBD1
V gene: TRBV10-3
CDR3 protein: CAITPGQGGADTQYF
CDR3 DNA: TGTGCCATCACCCCGGGACAGGGAGGTGCAGATACGCAGTATTTT